A single sample is the source of the 22 T cell receptor beta chains below, sequenced in a study of shared clonotypes between healthy human individuals. Sequencing used immunoSEQ multiplex PCR; TCRdb keeps in-frame clones, though not all of them. The sample consists of 2,500,000 or so clones, more than 85% of them appearing once. What was sequenced was naive CD4+ T cells from PBMCs. The sample's subset: CD45RA+ positively selected. The receptors derive from a man between 18 and 29 years old in good health. Some clones in this sample may be carry-over from other donors' samples.

In nucleotides, the CDR3 is TGTGCCAGCAGCGTAGGGCTCCAGCCTGCCACGCAGTATTTT. It encodes CASSVGLQPATQYF. The chain carries TRBV9 and TRBJ2-3; D unresolved. Germline CDR1 is SGDLS and CDR2 is YYNGEE. Trimming pared 0 bases from V and 9 bases from J, leaving 14 bases between. CDR3 length equals 14 residues. The entire variable domain, with the rest obtained from reference TRBV9 and TRBJ2-3, is as follows: DSGVTQTPKHLITATGQRVTLRCSPRSGDLSVYWYQQSLDQGLQFLIQYYNGEERAKGNILERFSAQQFPDLHSELNLSSLELGDSALYFCASSVGLQPATQYFGPGTRLTVL.

The chain couples TRBV18 to TRBJ1-2, with D maybe TRBD1 (6 bases). The germline gives CDR1 KGHSH, CDR2 LQKENI. The CDR3 runs to 14 residues. The V end was cut by 3 bases, the J end by 4 bases, with 12 bases between. In DNA, the CDR3 is TGTGCCAGCTCACCCGACAGGACCTCCTATGGCTACACCTTC. Encoded protein: CASSPDRTSYGYTF.

The chain is built from TRBV7-9 and TRBJ2-5, with D unresolved. The CDR3 totals 13 residues. The V gene lost 2 bases and the J gene lost 2 bases, with 6 bases spanning the gap. CDR1 and CDR2 from the germline V gene are SEHNR and FQNEAQ (reference sequence). The CDR3: CASSLRWQETQYF. CDR3 sequence (DNA): TGTGCCAGCAGCTTAAGGTGGCAAGAGACCCAGTACTTC.

The chain recombines TRBV28 with TRBJ2-7; the D gene is possibly TRBD2 (6 bases). CDR3 length equals 14 residues. Trimming took off 7 bases at V and 7 bases at J, with 20 bases between the two ends. The germline V gene encodes CDR1 MDHEN and CDR2 SYDVKM. The CDR3 protein is CASTSGGSQREQYF. CDR3 in DNA: TGTGCCAGCACTTCTGGGGGGAGTCAACGGGAGCAGTACTTC.

This rearrangement joins TRBV7-8 to TRBJ2-4, with 10 bases that match TRBD2. The CDR3 is made up of 17 amino acids. The germline gives CDR1 SGHVS, CDR2 FQNEAQ. After removal of 5 bases from V and 0 bases from J, the junction contained 7 bases not matched to a gene. CDR3 nucleotide sequence: TGTGCCAGCAGCGGCAGAACTAGCGGGACAGCCAAAAACATTCAGTACTTC. Protein sequence: CASSGRTSGTAKNIQYF.

The chain combines TRBV27 with TRBJ2-7, with D possibly being TRBD2 (6 bases). There are 15 residues in the CDR3. Looked up from germline, CDR1 is MNHEY and CDR2 is SMNVEV (reference sequence). Deletions cut 5 bases from V and 3 bases from J, with 17 bases between. The CDR3: CASSPLGAGLYEQYF. The CDR3 region has the DNA TGTGCCAGCAGTCCCTTGGGAGCGGGTCTCTACGAGCAGTACTTC.

V gene TRBV29-1 combines with J gene TRBJ2-7; TRBD2 matches at 8 bases. This CDR3 spans 13 amino acids. From germline, CDR1 is SQVTM and CDR2 ANQGSEA. V lost 5 bases and J lost 0; bases outside the gene matches: 3. This CDR3 is CSVLAGTSYEQYF. The CDR3 DNA sequence: TGCAGCGTTCTAGCGGGTACCTCCTACGAGCAGTACTTC.

V usage is TRBV7-6 and J usage is TRBJ2-1, with 10 bases aligning to TRBD2. The CDR3 totals 17 residues. J was trimmed by 8 bases and V by 0 bases; bases with no gene match: 10. Per germline, CDR1 SGHVS and CDR2 FNYEAQ. The CDR3 sequence: CASSLAPAGGVGDEQFF. The CDR3 DNA is TGTGCCAGCAGCTTAGCGCCAGCGGGAGGGGTCGGGGATGAGCAGTTCTTC.

The rearrangement uses TRBV4-1 and TRBJ2-2; 11 nucleotides match TRBD2. The CDR3 is 22 amino acids. V shed 0 bases, J shed 3 bases, and the junction held 18 bases outside the gene matches. Germline assignment: CDR1 MGHRA and CDR2 YSYEKL. CDR3 coding DNA: TGCGCCAGCAGCCAAGATCGCCTTAGCGGGAGGGGTCCCCGTCCTTACACCGGGGAGCTGTTTTTT. Translation: CASSQDRLSGRGPRPYTGELFF.

V usage is TRBV9 and J usage is TRBJ2-3; 11 nucleotides align to TRBD2. The CDR3 loop spans 16 amino acids. CDR1 is SGDLS and CDR2 is YYNGEE in the germline V gene. V was pared by 4 bases and J by 2 bases, with 6 bases of the junction left unmatched. The CDR3 reads CASSRLAGIFTDTQYF. The CDR3 region has the DNA TGTGCCAGCAGCCGACTAGCGGGAATATTCACAGATACGCAGTATTTT. Using reference TRBV9 and TRBJ2-3 for the parts outside the CDR3, the full variable domain is DSGVTQTPKHLITATGQRVTLRCSPRSGDLSVYWYQQSLDQGLQFLIQYYNGEERAKGNILERFSAQQFPDLHSELNLSSLELGDSALYFCASSRLAGIFTDTQYFGPGTRLTVL.

The chain is built from TRBV29-1 and TRBJ2-7; 9 bases are a match to TRBD1. The CDR3 runs 15 residues. The junction had 9 bases not matched to a gene; V was cut back by 6 bases and J by 0 bases. Germline V gene data show CDR1 as SQVTM and CDR2 as ANQGSEA. CDR3 coding DNA: TGCAGCGTCGCCTCGGACAGGGGCCTCTCCTACGAGCAGTACTTC. Amino acids: CSVASDRGLSYEQYF.

On this clone itself: Relative to the germline gene, one junction end is altered; a read error may explain this. V gene TRBV28 combines with J gene TRBJ1-6; D is uncertain. The CDR3 spans 14 residues. Per the germline V gene, CDR1 is MDHEN and CDR2 is SYDVKM. The CDR3 loop reads CASTPAGLLTTRAF. The DNA for the CDR3 is TGTGCCAGCACACCCGCGGGTTTGTTGACGACCCGCGCCTTT.

Points on this clone: Other DNA sequences in this specimen translate into the identical CDR3. The chain links TRBV5-1 to TRBJ2-7; 11 bases line up with TRBD1. Trimming took 3 bases from V and 2 from J; bases not matched to a gene: 4. Per the germline V gene, CDR1 is SGHRS and CDR2 is YFSETQ. There are 15 residues in the CDR3. For the CDR3, the DNA is TGCGCCAGCAGCTCTGGACAGGGGGCCACCTACGAGCAGTACTTC. Translation: CASSSGQGATYEQYF. Complete variable domain (other parts from reference TRBV5-1 and TRBJ2-7): KAGVTQTPRYLIKTRGQQVTLSCSPISGHRSVSWYQQTPGQGLQFLFEYFSETQRNKGNFPGRFSGRQFSNSRSEMNVSTLELGDSALYLCASSSGQGATYEQYFGPGTRLTVT.

The rearrangement uses TRBV5-1 and TRBJ2-2; D possibly corresponds to TRBD2 (5 bases). CDR3 length: 17 residues. Trimming pared 0 bases from V and 6 bases from J, leaving 18 bases between. The germline V gene encodes CDR1 SGHRS and CDR2 YFSETQ. CDR3 sequence: CASSLAVGVGSAGELFF. CDR3 in DNA: TGCGCCAGCAGCTTGGCCGTCGGGGTGGGCTCGGCCGGGGAGCTGTTTTTT.

The chain recombines TRBV6-6 with TRBJ1-2; 8 positions agree with TRBD1. CDR1 is MNHNY and CDR2 is SVGAGI in the germline V gene (reference sequence). This CDR3 region has 15 residues. Trimming took 5 bases from V and 4 from J; bases not matched to a gene: 9. CDR3 loop: CASSQATGAGYGYTF. CDR3 coding DNA: TGTGCCAGCAGTCAAGCGACAGGGGCTGGCTATGGCTACACCTTC.

V usage is TRBV28 and J usage is TRBJ1-5; D might be TRBD1 (5 bases). CDR1 is MDHEN, CDR2 SYDVKM, per germline. The CDR3 consists of 14 residues. Trimming shortened V by 2 bases and J by 6 bases, and 11 bases separated the two germline ends. CDR3 sequence reads: CASSLPRDLQPQHF. As DNA, the CDR3 is TGTGCCAGCAGTTTACCCAGGGATCTTCAGCCCCAGCATTTT.

This chain uses TRBV28 with TRBJ1-5, with TRBD1 as a possible D gene (6 bases). V lost 6 bases to trimming and J lost 6 bases, with 15 bases between them. The CDR3 length is 14 residues. From germline, CDR1 is MDHEN and CDR2 SYDVKM. For the CDR3, the DNA is TGTGCCAGCAGGGGGTCAGGGGTGAGTCAGCCCCAGCATTTT. Protein product: CASRGSGVSQPQHF.

The chain carries TRBV6-5 and TRBJ2-5; 9 bases line up with TRBD1. Germline-derived CDR1 and CDR2 are MNHEY and SVGAGI. The CDR3 consists of 15 residues. The ends lost 7 bases at V and 5 bases at J; junction bases unmatched: 11. CDR3 nucleotides: TGTGCCAGCACCTCCGGGACAGGGTGGATGGAGACCCAGTACTTC. Encoded protein: CASTSGTGWMETQYF.

This chain links TRBV9 with TRBJ2-1, with 7 bases lining up with TRBD1. With V trimmed by 3 bases and J by 5 bases, 8 bases remained unmatched. Per the germline V gene, CDR1 is SGDLS and CDR2 is YYNGEE. The CDR3 contains 15 residues. The CDR3 nucleotides are TGTGCCAGCAGCGCAGCCGACAGGGTTCACAATGAGCAGTTCTTC. It translates to CASSAADRVHNEQFF. The whole variable domain, filled in from reference TRBV9 and TRBJ2-1, reads DSGVTQTPKHLITATGQRVTLRCSPRSGDLSVYWYQQSLDQGLQFLIQYYNGEERAKGNILERFSAQQFPDLHSELNLSSLELGDSALYFCASSAADRVHNEQFFGPGTRLTVL.

A note on this clone: Different DNA sequences within this sample yield the same CDR3. V and J are TRBV2 and TRBJ2-5; D remains unclear. V lost 4 bases, J lost 1 base, and 1 base lay in between. The CDR3 runs 11 residues. CDR1 SNHLY and CDR2 FYNNEI come from the germline V gene. The CDR3 nucleotides are TGTGCCAGCAGTGCCCAAGAGACCCAGTACTTC. It is translated as CASSAQETQYF.

The V call is TRBV2, the J call TRBJ1-2; D gene unclear. Germline-derived CDR1 and CDR2 are SNHLY and FYNNEI. This CDR3 comprises 12 residues. Trimming cost V 3 bases and J 6 bases, with 8 bases left between them. CDR3 loop: CASSERDDGYTF. The CDR3 DNA follows: TGTGCCAGCAGTGAGAGGGATGATGGCTACACCTTC.

This clone was picked up a small number of times. The genes are TRBV20-1 and TRBJ1-4, with D unresolved. The CDR3 extends over 11 amino acids. The V end was cut by 6 bases, the J end by 8 bases, with 10 bases between. Looked up from germline, CDR1 is DFQATT and CDR2 is SNEGSKA (reference sequence). CDR3 sequence reads: CSANTPEKLFF. CDR3 coding DNA: TGCAGTGCAAATACACCAGAAAAACTGTTTTTT.